A selection of T cell receptor beta chains follows, all from one sample in a study of OX40 agonist ivuxolimab in advanced cancers. The protocol was immunoSEQ multiplex PCR, while the TCRdb copy is restricted to in-frame clones and leaves out a portion. The data hold tens of thousands of clones, with around 94% observed a single time. The source material was CD4+ or CD8+ T cells sorted from blood, sampled in a trial of the OX40 agonist ivuxolimab. Receptors were obtained from an adult with an advanced solid tumor such as melanoma, head and neck, liver or kidney cancer. CDR3s include the opening cysteine and the closing phenylalanine or tryptophan.

CASSSPTTSGGNEQFF,TRBJ2-1,TRBV7-9
CASSLDPSGRDEAFF,TRBJ1-1,TRBV11-2
CASSPSWAGAQETQYF,TRBJ2-5,TRBV4-1
CASSYSLMNTEAFF,TRBJ1-1,TRBV6-5
CASSEARLQETQYF,TRBJ2-5,TRBV25-1
CASSLAGGNEQFF,TRBJ2-1,TRBV19
CATKPLAGEGTGELFF,TRBJ2-2,TRBV27
CASSIDTGPYSGNTIYF,TRBJ1-3,TRBV19
CASSLGQGAYEQYF,TRBJ2-7,TRBV14
CASSEDSSHYGYTF,TRBJ1-2,TRBV9
CASSEGPLYF,TRBJ2-7,TRBV25-1
CASSLSVGGGEQYF,TRBJ2-7,TRBV27
CASSPGVGTEAFF,TRBJ1-1,TRBV19
CAISTSGGYNEQFF,TRBJ2-1,TRBV10-3
CASSPSQGAKNIQYF,TRBJ2-4,TRBV7-3
CASSLAGEQYF,TRBJ2-7,TRBV5-6
CASSLTRDEQFF,TRBJ2-1,TRBV5-1
CASSLGGMHNEQFF,TRBJ2-1,TRBV7-2
CASSLPGELFF,TRBJ2-2,TRBV7-2
CASAPPQGRILFF,TRBJ2-2,TRBV5-1
CASSPPGGTEAFF,TRBJ1-1,TRBV6-1
CASSLLNSNQPQHF,TRBJ1-5,TRBV7-9
CASSFGAAEQYF,TRBJ2-7,TRBV7-9
CASSAGSGGIYEQYF,TRBJ2-7,TRBV6-5
CASSELADYPYEQYF,TRBJ2-7,TRBV28
CASSSLQSGYGYTF,TRBJ1-2,TRBV27
CSVEDNSNGYTF,TRBJ1-2,TRBV29-1
CASSFDGFTEAFF,TRBJ1-1,TRBV5-1
CASSVVQSPDTQYF,TRBJ2-3,TRBV9
CASSIWETDTQYF,TRBJ2-3,TRBV19
CASIRVGSGGSNQPQHF,TRBJ1-5,TRBV7-9
CASSSNFGWETQYF,TRBJ2-5,TRBV11-2